The entry below gives a single T cell receptor (beta chain) sequence along with its context. Patients with uncontrolled infections, other autoimmune diseases, pregnancy or lactation were excluded. TCR beta CDR3 regions were amplified from RNA transcripts. Using the HTBI primer set, a first-round RT-PCR was run on the TCR CDR3. TCRdb re-derived calls from the multiplex PCR reads in MiXCR, one entry per CDR3 protein. Of 90,000 to 120,000 distinct CDR3 sequences listed, around a sixth were seen once; the top ten hold around 44%. Trimming left V 2 bases short and J 0 bases short, with 8 bases between. CDR3 size: 15 residues. The sample is drawn from a study of T cells in Graves' hyperthyroidism and ophthalmopathy.

V gene TRBV12-3 or TRBV12-4 combines with J gene TRBJ1-5; no definite D call. This clonotype was sampled from a woman in her 50s with Graves' hyperthyroidism. Sample: blood. The CDR3 reads CASSLHRDSNQPQHF. The CDR3 coding sequence is TGTGCCAGCAGTTTACATAGGGATAGCAATCAGCCCCAGCATTTT.